The rows below give T cell receptor beta chains drawn from one sample of a study of identical twins. MiXCR, applied by TCRdb to the 5' RACE reads, yields one record per CDR3 protein. In the table there are under 300,000 distinct CDR3 sequences, about an eighth of which are singletons. Input material: memory (CD45RO+) T cells sorted from blood. Source of these receptors: a woman in her late teens or twenties in good health. Each CDR3 is given with its conserved first and last residue. D genes are given only for firm matches. Not every row has a clone size; where given, it reads once, few, many or a size class.

clone_size	d_call	v_call	j_call	cdr3_nt	cdr3_aa
.	.	TRBV25-1	TRBJ2-7	TGTGCCAGCAGTGAACAGGGTACCGAGCAGTACTTC	CASSEQGTEQYF
many	TRBD1	TRBV7-8	TRBJ2-3	TGTGCCAGCAGCTTAGCGCCGGACAGGTGGTTCGGTACGCAGTATTTT	CASSLAPDRWFGTQYF
.	.	TRBV5-1	TRBJ1-1	TGCGCCAGCAGTGACGTAGAGAACACTGAAGCTTTCTTT	CASSDVENTEAFF
.	TRBD1	TRBV20-1	TRBJ2-7	TGCAGTGCTTTTTCCGGGACAGGCTCCGAGCAGTACTTC	CSAFSGTGSEQYF
.	.	TRBV20-1	TRBJ1-6	TGCAGTGCTAGTAAAGGGACCGTCTATAATTCACCCCTCCACTTT	CSASKGTVYNSPLHF
.	.	TRBV20-1	TRBJ2-7	TGCAGTGCTAGAGCAAGAGGGAGGCAGTACTTC	CSARARGRQYF
many	.	TRBV4-3	TRBJ2-3	TGCGCCAGCAGCCAAGTAAGCCTGCCGGTAGCTGAAGATACGCAGTATTTT	CASSQVSLPVAEDTQYF
.	.	TRBV30	TRBJ1-1	TGTGCCTGGAGCCAAGACAGGGAAGCTTTCTTT	CAWSQDREAFF
few	.	TRBV20-1	TRBJ2-7	TGCAGTGCTAGGAAACAGGGTGGCGAGCAGTACTTC	CSARKQGGEQYF
.	.	TRBV10-1	TRBJ2-1	TGCGCCAGCAGTTCAGGGTCGCCGCTGAATGAGCAGTTCTTC	CASSSGSPLNEQFF
few	.	TRBV12-3/TRBV12-4	TRBJ1-3	TGTGCCAGCAGTGATGCCCTCAGGGTTAGAGGAAACACCATATATTTT	CASSDALRVRGNTIYF
.	.	TRBV7-8	TRBJ1-5	TGTGCCAGCAGCTCGGCACAGGGAAGCCAGCCCCAGCATTTT	CASSSAQGSQPQHF
.	.	TRBV6-5	TRBJ2-7	TGTGCCAGCAGTTACTCAGGCAGCTCCTACGAGCAGTACTTC	CASSYSGSSYEQYF
many	TRBD1	TRBV5-5	TRBJ1-5	TGTGCCAGCAGCCTACGGGACAGGGGAAGCAATCAGCCCCAGCATTTT	CASSLRDRGSNQPQHF
.	.	TRBV20-1	TRBJ2-1	TGCAGTGCTATGCGAGGGCGGGACAATGAGCAGTTCTTC	CSAMRGRDNEQFF
.	.	TRBV7-9	TRBJ2-1	TGTGCCAGCAGCACCAGCGGGCCGAGCTCCTACAATGAGCAGTTCTTC	CASSTSGPSSYNEQFF
.	.	TRBV12-3/TRBV12-4	TRBJ2-1	TGTGCCAGCAGTTTAGCTCTTGACGATGAGCAGTTCTTC	CASSLALDDEQFF
few	.	TRBV18	TRBJ1-5	TGTGCCAGCTCGCACCCGGATCAGCCCCAGCATTTT	CASSHPDQPQHF
.	TRBD1	TRBV5-1	TRBJ1-6	TGCGCCAGCACCCCCCGGACAGGCGATCCACCCCTCCACTTT	CASTPRTGDPPLHF
.	.	TRBV19	TRBJ1-2	TGTGCCAGTAGTCCGTCGGACCGCTATGGCTACACCTTC	CASSPSDRYGYTF
.	TRBD2	TRBV20-1	TRBJ2-1	TGCAGTGCTAAAACAGGACTAGCGGGAGGACATGAGCAGTTCTTC	CSAKTGLAGGHEQFF
.	.	TRBV18	TRBJ2-7	TGTGCCAGCTCACCCTCGGACGGGGATGAGCAGTACTTC	CASSPSDGDEQYF